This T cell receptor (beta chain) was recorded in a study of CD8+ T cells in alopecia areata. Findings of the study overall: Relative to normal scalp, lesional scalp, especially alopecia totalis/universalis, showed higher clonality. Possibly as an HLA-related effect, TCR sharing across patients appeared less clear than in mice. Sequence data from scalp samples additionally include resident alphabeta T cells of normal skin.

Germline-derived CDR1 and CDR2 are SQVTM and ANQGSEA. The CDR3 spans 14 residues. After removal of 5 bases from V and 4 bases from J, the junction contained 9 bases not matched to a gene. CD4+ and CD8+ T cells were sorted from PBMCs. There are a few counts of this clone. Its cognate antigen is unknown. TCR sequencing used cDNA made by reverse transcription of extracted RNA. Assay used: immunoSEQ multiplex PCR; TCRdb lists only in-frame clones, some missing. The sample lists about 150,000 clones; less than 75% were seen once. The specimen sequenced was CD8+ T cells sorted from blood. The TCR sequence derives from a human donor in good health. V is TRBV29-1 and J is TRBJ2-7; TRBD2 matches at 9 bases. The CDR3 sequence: CSVPVAGAGYEQYF. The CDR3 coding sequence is TGCAGCGTTCCCGTAGCGGGAGCGGGGTACGAGCAGTACTTC.